The 25 T cell receptor beta chains presented below share a single source sample, sequenced in a study of T-cell memory formation after mild COVID-19 (dated by TCRdb to about 2021). The library was produced with 5' RACE. Sequencing was performed on an Illumina NovaSeq 6000. TCRdb took the public reads, trimmed them with fastp at Q25, ran MiXCR for clone calling and kept in-frame beta chains. Rows with one shared CDR3 protein collapse into an entry with the most common genes and DNA. The sample yields 40,000 to 60,000 distinct CDR3 sequences; 25% to 35% were counted once. The ten largest clones add up to just under 45% of the sample. The sequenced material came from PBMCs or a T cell subset sorted from them (not recorded which). These receptors came from a young man who had mild COVID-19 (a few samples of this study predate the infection). The sample titles of this study are shuffled in the database, so cell type and time point are left out; the donor was told from shared clones.

This clonotype was counted a few times. The chain is built from TRBV12-3 or TRBV12-4 and TRBJ2-5, with no clear D. V lost 6 bases to trimming and J lost 2 bases, with 10 bases between them. CDR3 length: 13 residues. The CDR3 sequence is CASRSPGQETQYF. The CDR3 DNA reads TGTGCCAGCAGGTCCCCGGGTCAAGAGACCCAGTACTTC.

The sample holds a few counts of this clonotype. J is TRBJ2-1 and V is TRBV20-1; 7 bases agree with TRBD1. The germline V gene has CDR1 DFQATT and CDR2 SNEGSKA (reference sequence). The V and J ends lost 5 bases and 2 bases, in that order; junction bases with no gene match: 6. This CDR3 comprises 14 residues. The CDR3 sequence: CSAGTERTYNEQFF. For the CDR3, the DNA is TGCAGTGCTGGGACAGAGAGGACCTACAATGAGCAGTTCTTC.

The table lists this clonotype with many counts. The chain couples TRBV27 to TRBJ2-7; D may be TRBD2 (6 bases). The CDR3 spans 15 residues. Germline V gene sequence: CDR1 MNHEY, CDR2 SMNVEV (reference sequence). V lost 6 bases, J lost 0 bases, and 15 bases lay in between. As DNA, the CDR3 is TGTGCCAGCAGGGCCAAGGGACTGAGCTCCTACGAGCAGTACGTC. This codes for CASRAKGLSSYEQYV.

This clonotype was seen only a few times. CDR3 bases: TGTGCCAGCAGTTCCGGACAGGGGGATGCTGGGGCCAACGTCCTGACTTTC. Amino acid sequence: CASSSGQGDAGANVLTF. The gene calls are TRBV12-3 or TRBV12-4 and TRBJ2-6; 10 nucleotides line up with TRBD1. The length of the CDR3 is 17 residues. V lost 4 bases and J lost 2; bases outside the gene matches: 5.

This clonotype was observed a handful of times. The CDR3 loop reads CASSSLSSGLYNEQFF. DNA of the CDR3: TGTGCCAGCAGCTCTCTCTCTAGCGGGCTATACAATGAGCAGTTCTTC. This sequence joins TRBV7-2 and TRBJ2-1; TRBD2 aligns across 8 bases. Germline V lookup: CDR1 SGHTA, CDR2 FQGNSA. The ends lost 4 bases at V and 4 bases at J; junction bases unmatched: 9. This CDR3 has 16 amino acids. The full variable domain, rest sourced from reference TRBV7-2 and TRBJ2-1, is GAGVSQSPSNKVTEKGKDVELRCDPISGHTALYWYRQSLGQGLEFLIYFQGNSAPDKSGLPSDRFSAERTGGSVSTLTIQRTQQEDSAVYLCASSSLSSGLYNEQFFGPGTRLTVL.

Only a few counts were recorded for this clonotype. This chain links TRBV6-5 with TRBJ2-5; 8 nucleotides align to TRBD1. Germline lookup yields CDR1 MNHEY and CDR2 SVGAGI. The CDR3 is 15 residues long. V was clipped by 4 bases and J by 5 bases; unmatched bases: 9. This chain's CDR3 is CASSFSRGLGETQYF. The CDR3 DNA is TGTGCCAGCAGTTTCTCCAGGGGGCTGGGGGAGACCCAGTACTTC.

This clonotype was detected a few times. V gene TRBV4-1 combines with J gene TRBJ2-5; TRBD1 or TRBD2 may be the D gene (5 bases each). The CDR3 length is 16 residues. V was clipped by 3 bases and J by 2 bases, with 16 bases between them. In germline, CDR1 is MGHRA, CDR2 YSYEKL. CDR3: CASSQGPLTVQETQYF. CDR3 DNA: TGCGCCAGCAGCCAGGGACCCCTGACAGTTCAAGAGACCCAGTACTTC.

This clonotype was observed a handful of times. The V and J genes are TRBV6-5 and TRBJ2-5, with D possibly called TRBD1 or TRBD2 (6 bases each). Germline V gene sequence: CDR1 MNHEY, CDR2 SVGAGI. Trimming took 0 bases from V and 3 from J, leaving 17 bases between them. There are 17 residues in the CDR3. CDR3 sequence (DNA): TGTGCCAGCAGTTACTCGTTCGGGGGCGAGGGTGAAGAGACCCAGTACTTC. Its protein is CASSYSFGGEGEETQYF.

This clonotype was recorded a few times. CDR3 bases: TGTGCCAGCAGCTTATCCCCATTCACAGATACGCAGTATTTT. Translated, it gives CASSLSPFTDTQYF. The V and J genes are TRBV12-3 or TRBV12-4 and TRBJ2-3; no clear D gene. The CDR3 runs to 14 residues. The V end was cut by 6 bases, the J end by 2 bases, with 12 bases between.

This clonotype was seen a handful of times. The chain has TRBV6-4 and TRBJ2-5, with D perhaps matching TRBD1 or TRBD2 (7 bases each). V was cut by 5 bases and J by 2 bases, with 15 bases left in between. The CDR3 has 15 residues. The germline CDR1 and CDR2 sequences are MRHNA and SNTAGT. The CDR3 loop reads CASSIGQGGQETQYF. The CDR3 DNA reads as TGTGCCAGCAGTATAGGCCAGGGGGGGCAAGAGACCCAGTACTTC.

This clonotype was detected a few times. The chain employs TRBV20-1 and TRBJ2-7; no clear D gene. This CDR3 comprises 14 residues. Germline V gives CDR1 DFQATT, CDR2 SNEGSKA (reference sequence). V was trimmed by 2 bases and J by 4 bases, leaving 15 bases between them. Here the CDR3 reads CSARSQAQKYEQYF. The DNA of the CDR3 is TGCAGTGCTAGAAGCCAGGCACAGAAATACGAGCAGTACTTC.

This rearrangement joins TRBV4-2 to TRBJ2-7; TRBD1 agrees at 9 bases. V was clipped by 8 bases and J by 2 bases; unmatched bases: 4. Germline CDR1 is LGHNA and CDR2 is YNFKEQ. The CDR3 spans 13 residues. The CDR3 region has the DNA TGTGCCAGCGGAGGGACAGGGCCCTACGAGCAGTACTTC. Its protein product is CASGGTGPYEQYF.

A few counts support this clonotype. J is TRBJ1-1 and V is TRBV6-5; D may be TRBD1 (6 bases). Per germline, CDR1 MNHEY and CDR2 SVGAGI. CDR3 length equals 15 residues. The V end was cut by 3 bases, the J end by 4 bases, with 15 bases between. CDR3 region: CASSYYIRGGTEAFF. CDR3 nucleotide sequence: TGTGCCAGCAGTTATTACATCAGGGGAGGCACTGAAGCTTTCTTT.

This clonotype turned up a few times. The rearrangement joins TRBV10-1 to TRBJ1-4; TRBD1 might be the D (5 bases). The CDR3 is 14 residues long. Germline-derived CDR1 and CDR2 are WNHNN and SYGVQD (reference sequence). V was cut by 2 bases and J by 4 bases, with 8 bases left in between. The CDR3, as DNA: TGCGCCAGCAGTGAGACCGGACATAATGAAAAACTGTTTTTT. Its protein is CASSETGHNEKLFF.

Points on this clonotype: The CDR3 carries no conserved terminal phenylalanine or tryptophan, so it likely arises from a read error. This chain joins TRBV4-2 and TRBJ2-7; D might be TRBD2 (7 bases). The CDR3 is 15 amino acids. Trimming removed 4 bases at V and 2 bases at J, with 15 bases between. From germline, CDR1 is LGHNA and CDR2 YNFKEQ. CDR3: CASSPEDGGPYEQYL. The CDR3 bases are TGTGCCAGCAGCCCCGAGGACGGGGGGCCCTACGAGCAGTACTTA.

This clonotype was counted ten times or more. The J gene is TRBJ2-7, the V gene TRBV3-1, with D perhaps matching TRBD2 (6 bases). This CDR3 is 13 amino acids long. Germline CDR1 reads LGHDT; CDR2 reads YNNKEL (reference sequence). V was clipped by 4 bases and J by 4 bases, with 11 bases between them. The CDR3 DNA follows: TGTGCCAGCAGCCTTGGGGGGAGGTACGAGCAGTACTTC. It specifies CASSLGGRYEQYF.

This clonotype came up a few times. The CDR3 sequence is CATSRDAGGNQPQHF. The CDR3 DNA reads TGTGCCACCAGCAGAGATGCGGGGGGCAATCAGCCCCAGCATTTT. This chain joins TRBV15 and TRBJ1-5, with a weak D call TRBD1 (5 bases). CDR1 LNHNV and CDR2 YYDKDF come from the germline V gene (reference sequence). The CDR3 runs to 15 residues. The V and J ends lost 0 bases and 2 bases respectively, with 8 bases between them.

The chain links TRBV9 to TRBJ2-7; tentative D call: TRBD1 (7 bases). With 3 bases removed from V and 4 bases from J, the gap between germline ends came to 11 bases. The CDR3 runs 13 residues. The germline gives CDR1 SGDLS, CDR2 YYNGEE. For the CDR3, the DNA is TGTGCCAGCAGCGCCGGGGGACAGTACGAGCAGTACTTC. This encodes CASSAGGQYEQYF.

The genes are TRBV7-3 and TRBJ1-2; D is ambiguous. V shed 4 bases and J shed 5 bases, with 11 bases lying between them. Germline-derived CDR1 and CDR2 are SGHTA and FQGTGA. The CDR3 sequence is 13 residues long. The chain's CDR3 is CASSYGSGYGYTF. CDR3 nucleotide sequence: TGTGCCAGCAGCTATGGTTCTGGATATGGCTACACCTTC.

This clonotype was seen a few times. The V gene is TRBV15, the J gene TRBJ2-7; no clear D gene. This CDR3 spans 14 amino acids. Trimming cost V 0 bases and J 3 bases, with 9 bases left between them. Germline loops: CDR1 LNHNV, CDR2 YYDKDF (reference sequence). CDR3 sequence: CATSRDQSGYEQYV. The CDR3, as DNA: TGTGCCACCAGCAGAGATCAATCCGGCTACGAGCAGTACGTC.

The table lists this clonotype with many counts. This CDR3 reads CASSQAMNNEQFF. CDR3 nucleotide sequence: TGCGCCAGCAGCCAAGCTATGAACAATGAGCAGTTCTTC. V is TRBV4-1 and J is TRBJ2-1; D ambiguous. The CDR3 length is 13 residues. The ends were cut back, 1 base at V and 5 bases at J, with 6 bases in the middle. Looked up from germline, CDR1 is MGHRA and CDR2 is YSYEKL.

This clonotype was seen a handful of times. This chain links TRBV7-9 with TRBJ2-5; maybe TRBD2 (6 bases). Trimming took off 4 bases at V and 5 bases at J, with 11 bases between the two ends. The CDR3 extends over 13 amino acids. Germline CDR1 SEHNR, CDR2 FQNEAQ (reference sequence). The DNA for the CDR3 is TGTGCCAGCAGCTACCCCGCGGGGGAGACCCAGTACTTC. Translated: CASSYPAGETQYF.

The J gene is TRBJ2-3, the V gene TRBV5-1, with D uncertain. Trimming stripped 2 bases from V and 2 bases from J, with 9 bases between. Per germline, CDR1 SGHRS and CDR2 YFSETQ. This CDR3 contains 14 residues. In nucleotides, the CDR3 is TGCGCCAGCAGCTTAAGGCGCCCCACAGATACGCAGTATTTT. Its protein is CASSLRRPTDTQYF.

V and J are TRBV11-2 and TRBJ2-3; 9 positions match TRBD2. The CDR3 is 15 residues long. Germline V gives CDR1 SGHAT, CDR2 FQNNGV. J lost 1 base, V lost 6 bases, and 5 bases had no gene match. The CDR3 reads CASSFSGGGTDTQYF. Written as DNA, the CDR3 is TGTGCCAGCAGTTTTAGCGGGGGAGGCACAGATACGCAGTATTTT.

This clonotype was detected a few times. The rearrangement joins TRBV3-2 to TRBJ2-1. TRBV3-2 is classified as a pseudogene. The CDR3 runs to 14 residues. The CDR3 sequence: CASSQPSSYNEQFF. DNA for the CDR3: TGTGCCAGCAGCCAGCCGAGCTCCTACAATGAGCAGTTCTTC.